Shown below are 27 T cell receptor beta chains from a single sample sequenced in a study of T-cell reconstitution after alpha-beta-depleted transplantation in children. Preparing the TCRbeta library involved the use of unique molecular identifiers. TCRdb ran MiXCR on the PCR reads and lists one entry per CDR3 protein. Of some 830,000 distinct CDR3 sequences listed, 15% to 20% are singletons. Sequences were derived from PBMCs, mostly from graft donor cells, sampled 360 days after TCRalphabeta/CD19-depleted stem cell transplant. These receptors all come from a male patient younger than 18 who had a stem cell transplant for acute lymphoblastic leukemia, so the T cells may come from the graft donor.

The J gene is TRBJ1-2, the V gene TRBV7-9, with TRBD1 identical over 7 bases. V gave up 6 bases and J gave up 8 bases; unmatched junction bases: 12. The CDR3 loop spans 14 amino acids. From germline, CDR1 is SEHNR and CDR2 FQNEAQ (reference sequence). The CDR3 region is CASSSGTGDGGYTF. CDR3 in DNA: TGTGCCAGCAGTTCAGGCACAGGGGATGGAGGCTACACCTTC. Supplemented by reference TRBV7-9 and TRBJ1-2, the full variable domain reads DTGVSQNPRHKITKRGQNVTFRCDPISEHNRLYWYRQTLGQGPEFLTYFQNEAQLEKSRLLSDRFSAERPKGSFSTLEIQRTEQGDSAMYLCASSSGTGDGGYTFGSGTRLTVV.

There are many counts of this clonotype. The chain carries TRBV10-3 and TRBJ2-1, with D uncertain. V gave up 3 bases and J gave up 4 bases, with 4 bases separating them. The CDR3 spans 12 residues. Germline CDR1 reads ENHRY; CDR2 reads SYGVKD. CDR3 amino acids: CAISEQYNEQFF. In nucleotides, the CDR3 is TGTGCCATCAGTGAACAGTACAATGAGCAGTTCTTC.

The J gene is TRBJ2-7, the V gene TRBV12-3 or TRBV12-4; 8 bases map to TRBD2. Trimming took 7 bases from V and 2 from J; bases not matched to a gene: 1. The CDR3 spans 12 residues. The CDR3 DNA reads as TGTGCCAGCATCGGGGGGGCCTACGAGCAGTACTTC. This codes for CASIGGAYEQYF.

This clonotype was recorded a few times. V usage is TRBV5-5 and J usage is TRBJ2-3; unclear D gene. Per the germline V gene, CDR1 is SGHKS and CDR2 is YYEKEE (reference sequence). The CDR3 consists of 12 residues. Trimming took off 2 bases at V and 11 bases at J, with 12 bases between the two ends. CDR3 sequence: CASSLNPGRQYF. The DNA of the CDR3 is TGTGCCAGCAGCTTAAACCCCGGCCGGCAGTATTTT. Full variable domain (outside the CDR3, taken from reference TRBV5-5 and TRBJ2-3): DAGVTQSPTHLIKTRGQQVTLRCSPISGHKSVSWYQQVLGQGPQFIFQYYEKEERGRGNFPDRFSARQFPNYSSELNVNALLLGDSALYLCASSLNPGRQYFGPGTRLTVL.

The chain is built from TRBV28 and TRBJ2-7; 7 bases match TRBD2. The V and J ends lost 7 bases and 5 bases, in that order; junction bases with no gene match: 8. This CDR3 region has 13 residues. In germline, CDR1 is MDHEN, CDR2 SYDVKM. CDR3 sequence reads: CASTRDYLDEQYF. The CDR3 nucleotides read TGTGCCAGCACCCGGGACTATCTCGACGAGCAGTACTTC.

The chain employs TRBV27 and TRBJ2-7, with TRBD1 identical over 7 bases. J was trimmed by 2 bases and V by 4 bases; bases with no gene match: 14. The CDR3 runs 17 residues. Germline CDR1 MNHEY, CDR2 SMNVEV (reference sequence). The CDR3 loop reads CASSSGTAEVYPYEQYF. In nucleotides, the CDR3 is TGTGCCAGCAGTTCCGGGACAGCTGAAGTTTATCCCTACGAGCAGTACTTC.

A few counts support this clonotype. V usage is TRBV4-1 and J usage is TRBJ2-7; 10 bases match TRBD1. Losses at the gene ends were 4 bases for V and 3 bases for J; bases not matched to a gene: 6. The CDR3 has 15 residues. Germline V gives CDR1 MGHRA, CDR2 YSYEKL. In DNA form, the CDR3 reads TGCGCCAGCAGCCCCTTGACAGGGGGCTTCTACGAGCAGTACTTC. It yields the protein CASSPLTGGFYEQYF.

The chain links TRBV7-9 to TRBJ2-1, with D perhaps TRBD2 (5 bases). The germline V gene encodes CDR1 SEHNR and CDR2 FQNEAQ (reference sequence). The CDR3 spans 12 residues. V was cut by 1 base and J by 12 bases, with 10 bases left in between. The CDR3 spells CASSLVGSRQFF. The CDR3 nucleotides are TGTGCCAGCAGCTTAGTAGGGAGTCGGCAGTTCTTC. The full variable domain, with the rest looked up from reference TRBV7-9 and TRBJ2-1, is DTGVSQNPRHKITKRGQNVTFRCDPISEHNRLYWYRQTLGQGPEFLTYFQNEAQLEKSRLLSDRFSAERPKGSFSTLEIQRTEQGDSAMYLCASSLVGSRQFFGPGTRLTVL.

A few counts support this clonotype. The chain joins TRBV6-5 to TRBJ2-3; weak D call: TRBD2 (5 bases). CDR1 and CDR2 (germline): MNHEY, SVGAGI. CDR3 length: 15 residues. V lost 2 bases and J 5 bases, leaving 14 bases between the germline ends. The CDR3 DNA follows: TGTGCCAGCAGTTACGAGCGGAGTGCTCGAGATACGCAGTATTTT. It specifies CASSYERSARDTQYF.

The chain recombines TRBV27 with TRBJ2-7; 10 bases map to TRBD1. After removal of 3 bases from V and 4 bases from J, the junction contained 6 bases not matched to a gene. This CDR3 region has 15 residues. Germline V gene lookup returns CDR1 MNHEY and CDR2 SMNVEV (reference sequence). The CDR3 sequence is CASSFRTGGWYEQYF. CDR3 sequence (DNA): TGTGCCAGCAGTTTCCGGACAGGGGGATGGTACGAGCAGTACTTC.

This clonotype was counted a few times. The chain combines TRBV4-1 with TRBJ2-7; D gene ambiguous. Between the trimmed V and J ends, which lost 1 base and 7 bases, there was a span of 17 bases. The CDR3 spans 15 residues. CDR1 MGHRA and CDR2 YSYEKL come from the germline V gene. The CDR3 here is CASSQGPGRRGEQYF. As DNA, the CDR3 is TGCGCCAGCAGCCAAGGCCCGGGCAGGAGAGGAGAGCAGTACTTC.

This clonotype was seen more than once but under ten times. This chain joins TRBV6-1 and TRBJ2-3; D not certain. Trimming cost V 2 bases and J 1 base, with 7 bases left between them. The CDR3 extends over 14 amino acids. Looked up from germline, CDR1 is MNHNS and CDR2 is SASEGT. CDR3 residues: CASSEKARTDTQYF. In DNA form, the CDR3 reads TGTGCCAGCAGTGAAAAGGCTCGCACAGATACGCAGTATTTT.

The V gene is TRBV5-6, the J gene TRBJ2-6; D gene uncertain. The V end lost 3 bases, the J end lost 2 bases, and 6 bases lay between the germline ends. The CDR3 runs 14 residues. Germline loops: CDR1 SGHDT, CDR2 YYEEEE. CDR3 in amino acids: CASSSNTGANVLTF. In DNA, the CDR3 is TGTGCCAGCAGCTCCAATACTGGGGCCAACGTCCTGACTTTC.

The chain carries TRBV5-1 and TRBJ2-6; D perhaps matches TRBD1 (6 bases). Germline loops: CDR1 SGHRS, CDR2 YFSETQ. Trimming took off 0 bases at V and 4 bases at J, with 8 bases between the two ends. CDR3 length: 15 amino acids. CDR3 amino acids: CASSLGGQGANVLTF. The CDR3 region has the DNA TGCGCCAGCAGCTTGGGGGGGCAAGGGGCCAACGTCCTGACTTTC.

The gene calls are TRBV6-2 or TRBV6-3 and TRBJ1-1; 9 nucleotides match TRBD1. The length of the CDR3 is 14 residues. Germline trimming cut 6 bases from V and 1 base from J; bases unmatched to any gene: 3. From germline, CDR1 is MNHEY and CDR2 SVGEGT. The CDR3: CASRWTGENTEAFF. The CDR3 nucleotides read TGTGCCAGCAGATGGACAGGGGAGAACACTGAAGCTTTCTTT.

This clonotype was detected ten times or more. The J gene is TRBJ2-1, the V gene TRBV5-1; maybe TRBD1 (6 bases). Germline lookup yields CDR1 SGHRS and CDR2 YFSETQ. Trimming took 5 bases from V and 0 from J, leaving 24 bases between them. The length of the CDR3 is 19 residues. The CDR3, as DNA: TGCGCCAGCAGACCTGGACAGCCCCCGGCTGGGGTCTCCTACAATGAGCAGTTCTTC. Its protein is CASRPGQPPAGVSYNEQFF.

This clonotype appeared a few times. The rearrangement joins TRBV7-3 to TRBJ2-1; D perhaps matches TRBD2 (5 bases). The germline gives CDR1 SGHTA, CDR2 FQGTGA. Trimming pared 1 base from V and 4 bases from J, leaving 26 bases between. This CDR3 comprises 20 residues. The chain's CDR3 is CASSLRRVVWENILYNEQFF. Written as DNA, the CDR3 is TGTGCCAGCAGCTTAAGGCGGGTTGTGTGGGAGAACATATTGTACAATGAGCAGTTCTTC.

This clonotype was seen at least ten times. The V gene is TRBV28, the J gene TRBJ2-1; D is unclear. The germline V gene has CDR1 MDHEN and CDR2 SYDVKM. Trimming removed 3 bases at V and 0 bases at J, with 15 bases between. This CDR3 region has 17 residues. CDR3: CASSLEGSKVSYNEQFF. For the CDR3, the DNA is TGTGCCAGCAGTTTGGAAGGCTCTAAGGTCTCCTACAATGAGCAGTTCTTC.

The V call is TRBV12-3 or TRBV12-4, the J call TRBJ2-3, with D perhaps matching TRBD2 (5 bases). The CDR3 consists of 13 residues. Trimming took off 4 bases at V and 7 bases at J, with 12 bases between the two ends. The CDR3 DNA reads as TGTGCCAGCAGTTACGGGATACAGAATACGCAGTATTTT. It encodes CASSYGIQNTQYF.

The V gene is TRBV3-1, the J gene TRBJ1-4, with no clear D. The CDR3 runs 14 residues. The V gene lost 3 bases and the J gene lost 7 bases, with 12 bases spanning the gap. Looked up from germline, CDR1 is LGHDT and CDR2 is YNNKEL (reference sequence). CDR3 sequence (DNA): TGTGCCAGCAGCCAGGACCCCCGCGTTGAAAAACTGTTTTTT. Its protein is CASSQDPRVEKLFF.

This clonotype was seen more than once but under ten times. At one end the junction does not follow the germline gene, possibly because of a read error. The chain has TRBV28 and TRBJ2-7; D is undetermined. The V gene's germline CDR1 is MDHEN and CDR2 SYDVKM. This CDR3 has 17 residues. As DNA, the CDR3 is TGTGCCAGCAGTTTACTCTATGCAGCTAGGAGCTCCAACGAGCAGTACTTC. This translates into CASSLLYAARSSNEQYF.

This clonotype has just a few counts. This chain joins TRBV7-9 and TRBJ2-1, with 11 bases that match TRBD2. The germline CDR1 and CDR2 sequences are SEHNR and FQNEAQ (reference sequence). This CDR3 has 16 amino acids. Trimming at V came to 5 bases and at J to 7 bases, leaving 10 bases not matched to a gene. The CDR3 sequence: CASSPVLAGEGNEQFF. CDR3 nucleotides: TGTGCCAGCAGCCCAGTACTAGCGGGAGAGGGGAATGAGCAGTTCTTC.

In its sample, this clonotype was seen a few times. The chain has TRBV15 and TRBJ2-7, with 10 positions matching TRBD2. V lost 6 bases to trimming and J lost 3 bases; unmatched junction nucleotides: 8. Per the germline V gene, CDR1 is LNHNV and CDR2 is YYDKDF (reference sequence). This CDR3 is built from 15 residues. CDR3 amino acids: CATSPSGRAVYEQYF. As DNA, the CDR3 is TGTGCCACCAGTCCCAGCGGGAGGGCCGTCTACGAGCAGTACTTC.

The chain joins TRBV6-5 to TRBJ1-5; TRBD1 agrees at 8 bases. Germline CDR1 is MNHEY and CDR2 is SVGAGI. The CDR3 runs 15 residues. Trimming removed 6 bases from V and 5 bases from J; junction bases left unmatched: 9. CDR3 in amino acids: CASRLGQAFYQPQHF. CDR3 in DNA: TGTGCCAGCAGGCTGGGACAGGCTTTTTATCAGCCCCAGCATTTT.

V and J are TRBV18 and TRBJ1-4, with 8 bases that match TRBD1. The CDR3 loop spans 15 amino acids. Trimming cost V 4 bases and J 6 bases; bases outside gene matches: 7. The germline V gene encodes CDR1 KGHSH and CDR2 LQKENI. The CDR3 region is CASSLRQGPDEKLFF. In DNA form, the CDR3 reads TGTGCCAGCTCACTTCGACAGGGGCCGGATGAAAAACTGTTTTTT. Complete variable domain (other parts from reference TRBV18 and TRBJ1-4): NAGVMQNPRHLVRRRGQEARLRCSPMKGHSHVYWYRQLPEEGLKFMVYLQKENIIDESGMPKERFSAEFPKEGPSILRIQQVVRGDSAAYFCASSLRQGPDEKLFFGSGTQLSVL.

This clonotype was picked up a small number of times. The V and J genes are TRBV7-9 and TRBJ2-7, with 11 bases fitting TRBD1. Germline V gene lookup returns CDR1 SEHNR and CDR2 FQNEAQ (reference sequence). J lost 5 bases, V lost 6 bases, and 3 bases had no gene match. The CDR3 sequence is 13 residues long. As DNA, the CDR3 is TGTGCCAGCAGGCGGACAGGGGGCAACGAGCAGTACTTC. Translation gives CASRRTGGNEQYF.

This clonotype was picked up a small number of times. The CDR3 loop reads CASSSPGRYTEAFF. In DNA form, the CDR3 reads TGTGCCAGCAGTTCTCCGGGACGGTACACTGAAGCTTTCTTT. The V gene is TRBV6-5, the J gene TRBJ1-1; D is possibly TRBD1 (5 bases). CDR1 and CDR2 from the germline V gene are MNHEY and SVGAGI. The CDR3 is 14 residues long. Trimming took 4 bases from V and 3 from J, leaving 12 bases between them.